These 5 T cell receptor beta chains were sequenced from one sample in a study of T cell changes during pregnancy in multiple sclerosis. The repertoire was sequenced with immunoSEQ multiplex PCR; TCRdb's copy has only in-frame clones and lacks some. The sample has tens of thousands of clones, approximately 92% seen once. The material sequenced was peripheral blood, taken in the first trimester of pregnancy. The receptors here all came from a female donor with multiple sclerosis, enrolled in a pregnancy study.

This clone was recorded a few times. V and J are TRBV19 and TRBJ2-7; no clear D gene. In germline, CDR1 is LNHDA, CDR2 SQIVND (reference sequence). V lost 3 bases and J lost 2, with 26 bases in between. This CDR3 has 19 residues. The CDR3, as DNA: TGTGCCAGTAGTATGGCCCCTTTCTCGGAGACTGAAGACGCCTACGAGCAGTACTTC. As protein: CASSMAPFSETEDAYEQYF.

The V gene is TRBV19, the J gene TRBJ2-5; TRBD1 aligns across 8 bases. V was pared by 3 bases and J by 10 bases, with 13 bases of the junction left unmatched. This CDR3 spans 15 amino acids. Per germline, CDR1 LNHDA and CDR2 SQIVND (reference sequence). CDR3 sequence: CASSMGWDRPLGQYF. The CDR3, as DNA: TGTGCCAGTAGTATGGGATGGGACAGGCCCCTCGGCCAGTACTTC.

The chain has TRBV12-5 and TRBJ1-2, with no clear D. Germline CDR1 and CDR2: LGHNT and FRNRAP. The CDR3 runs 17 residues. Trimming removed 0 bases from V and 0 bases from J, with 14 bases in between. DNA of the CDR3: TGTGCTAGTGGTTTGGTACTCTCGGAGGCAGCTAACTATGGCTACACCTTC. This translates into CASGLVLSEAANYGYTF.

J is TRBJ2-2 and V is TRBV25-1, with 10 bases aligning to TRBD2. Per the germline V gene, CDR1 is MGHDK and CDR2 is SYGVNS. CDR3 length: 14 residues. Losses at the gene ends were 5 bases for V and 5 bases for J; bases not matched to a gene: 2. The CDR3 sequence is CASSRAGGTGELFF. CDR3 nucleotide sequence: TGTGCCAGCAGTAGAGCGGGAGGGACCGGGGAGCTGTTTTTT.

The chain couples TRBV29-1 to TRBJ2-1; 7 bases map to TRBD1. With V trimmed by 3 bases and J by 7 bases, 6 bases remained unmatched. This CDR3 has 13 amino acids. Germline V CDR1 and CDR2: SQVTM, ANQGSEA. The CDR3 spells CSVEGTGANEQFF. The DNA for the CDR3 is TGCAGCGTTGAGGGAACAGGGGCTAATGAGCAGTTCTTC.